Listed below are T cell receptor beta chains from one sample, sequenced in a study of OX40 agonist ivuxolimab in advanced cancers. Libraries were prepared by immunoSEQ multiplex PCR; TCRdb keeps only in-frame clonotypes and omits some of them. The data show roughly 100,000 clones, approximately 90% seen once. Material: CD4+ or CD8+ T cells sorted from blood, obtained in a trial of the OX40 agonist ivuxolimab. These TCRs come from an adult with an advanced solid tumor such as melanoma, head and neck, liver or kidney cancer. CDR3s include the opening cysteine and the closing phenylalanine or tryptophan. The D gene is left open where the match is weak. Some rows mark clone size as missing; the rest say once, few, many or name a class of expanded clone.

TRBJ2-5	TRBV7-2	-	-	TGTGCCAGCAGTCCCAATCCGGGACAACTAGAGACCCAGTACTTC	CASSPNPGQLETQYF
TRBJ1-4	TRBV5-1	-	-	TGCGCCAGCAGCCCGGGCATCTCAACTAATGAAAAACTGTTTTTT	CASSPGISTNEKLFF
TRBJ1-5	TRBV15	-	-	TGTGCCACCAGCAGGCCCGGGGGCAATCAGCCCCAGCATTTT	CATSRPGGNQPQHF
TRBJ2-5	TRBV19	-	-	TGTGCCAGTAGTATAGAACAGGCGGGCGGGACCCAGTACTTC	CASSIEQAGGTQYF
TRBJ1-5	TRBV5-8	-	-	TGTGCCAGCAGCTTTACCGGACAGTACAATCAGCCCCAGCATTTT	CASSFTGQYNQPQHF
TRBJ2-7	TRBV2	-	many	TGTGCCAGCAGATTACCGGACAGCTACGAGCAGTACTTC	CASRLPDSYEQYF
TRBJ2-5	TRBV27	TRBD1	-	TGTGCCAACAAACAGGGGCGTGGGCCCCGACAAGAGACCCAGTACTTC	CANKQGRGPRQETQYF
TRBJ2-3	TRBV30	TRBD1	-	TGTGCCTGGACCAAACAGGGGGCTCGCACAGATACGCAGTATTTT	CAWTKQGARTDTQYF
TRBJ2-2	TRBV7-2	TRBD2	-	TGTGCCAGCGGAGGGAGGGCGTCGAACACCGGGGAGCTGTTTTTT	CASGGRASNTGELFF
TRBJ2-5	TRBV7-2	-	-	TGTGCCAGCAGCTTAGTATTTGGGGCAGGCGCACAAGAGACCCAGTACTTC	CASSLVFGAGAQETQYF
TRBJ1-2	TRBV5-6	-	-	TGTGCCAGCAGCTTGGCTAACTATGGCTACACCTTC	CASSLANYGYTF
TRBJ1-5	TRBV7-2	-	-	TGTGCCAGCAGCCGGTATGATCAGCCCCAGCATTTT	CASSRYDQPQHF
TRBJ2-3	TRBV9	-	-	TGTGCCAGCAGCGTTTGGAACACAGATACGCAGTATTTT	CASSVWNTDTQYF
TRBJ1-1	TRBV11-2	-	-	TGTGCCAGCAGCTTAAGTTCCGCGGTGGAAGCTTTCTTT	CASSLSSAVEAFF
TRBJ1-1	TRBV30	-	-	TGTGCCTGGAGTGTGGGGGGGTTGGGCACTGAAGCTTTCTTT	CAWSVGGLGTEAFF
TRBJ2-7	TRBV5-4	-	-	TGTGCCAGCAGCACGGGCCCCTACGAGCAGTACTTC	CASSTGPYEQYF
TRBJ2-3	TRBV6-5	-	-	TGTGCCAGCAGTTACTCTTGGTTGGATACGCAGTATTTT	CASSYSWLDTQYF
TRBJ2-1	TRBV27	TRBD2	once	TGTGCCAGCAGTTTATTAGGCCTAGCGGGAAGGAATGAGCAGTTCTTC	CASSLLGLAGRNEQFF
TRBJ2-2	TRBV9	-	-	TGTGCCAGCAGCGTCTACACCGGGGAGCTGTTTTTT	CASSVYTGELFF
TRBJ2-5	TRBV7-6	TRBD2	-	TGTGCCAGCAGCCCCTGGTCACTAGCGGGGGGCCCTAGTGGAGACCAGTACTTC	CASSPWSLAGGPSGDQYF
TRBJ1-1	TRBV4-3	-	-	TGCGCCAGCAGCCAAGGGTCGGCCGGGGGTGGCACTGAAGCTTTCTTT	CASSQGSAGGGTEAFF
TRBJ2-7	TRBV18	-	-	TGTGCCAGCTCACCACCGGGCTTGGGCGTCTACGAGCAGTACTTC	CASSPPGLGVYEQYF
TRBJ2-1	TRBV7-9	-	-	TGTGCCAGCAGCCTACCCACTTCTCATCCGTTCTTC	CASSLPTSHPFF
TRBJ1-5	TRBV19	-	-	TGTGCCAGTACCCCGGCAGGGAGACAGCCCCAGCATTTT	CASTPAGRQPQHF
TRBJ1-1	TRBV7-2	-	once	TGTGCCAGCAGCTTAGGGGGGCGCGGCACTGAAGCTTTCTTT	CASSLGGRGTEAFF
TRBJ2-2	TRBV15	TRBD1	-	TGTGCCACCAGCAGATTATGGGTAGGGGGCGACGGGGAGCTGTTTTTT	CATSRLWVGGDGELFF
TRBJ1-6	TRBV6-1	-	-	TGTGCCAGCACCCTGGGGGGCGCACCCCTCCACTTT	CASTLGGAPLHF
TRBJ1-1	TRBV29-1	-	-	TGCAGCGTTGTGTCCGTTAACACTGAAGCTTTCTTT	CSVVSVNTEAFF
TRBJ2-7	TRBV2	-	-	TGTGCCAGCAGTGAGAGACTCTACGAGCAGTACTTC	CASSERLYEQYF
TRBJ1-2	TRBV28	TRBD1	once	TGTGCCAGCAGTTTATTAGGGACAGCTAACTATGGCTACACCTTC	CASSLLGTANYGYTF
TRBJ2-5	TRBV11-2	-	-	TGTGCCAGCAGCTTAGGGTTTGGTCGGCAAGAGACCCAGTACTTC	CASSLGFGRQETQYF
TRBJ1-5	TRBV7-8	-	-	TGTGCCAGCAGCTCCCCTGGGCGGGGTAGCAATCAGCCCCAGCATTTT	CASSSPGRGSNQPQHF
TRBJ1-2	TRBV7-9	-	-	TGTGCCAGCAGCTCCAGTTCGACAGTCTATGGCTACACCTTC	CASSSSSTVYGYTF
TRBJ2-3	TRBV7-2	TRBD2	-	TGTGCCAGCAGCTTGACGACTAGCGGGGGTGATACGCAGTATTTT	CASSLTTSGGDTQYF
TRBJ1-1	TRBV7-6	-	-	TGTGCCAGCTCGCAACAGGGGAACACTGAAGCTTTCTTT	CASSQQGNTEAFF
TRBJ2-3	TRBV29-1	-	-	TGCAGCGTCCTGGGGCTTACAGATACGCAGTATTTT	CSVLGLTDTQYF
TRBJ1-2	TRBV5-1	-	-	TGCGCCAGCAGCTTGGGGCCAGGTAGTAACTATGGCTACACCTTC	CASSLGPGSNYGYTF
TRBJ2-7	TRBV7-9	TRBD1	-	TGTGCCAGCACGGGACAGATAAACTACGAGCAGTACTTC	CASTGQINYEQYF
TRBJ2-5	TRBV9	TRBD2	-	TGTGCCAGCAGCGTAGAAACTAGCGCGGTTTCGACCCAGTACTTC	CASSVETSAVSTQYF
TRBJ2-3	TRBV7-2	TRBD2	-	TGTGCCAGCAGGCAGCGGGGGTCTTCAGATACGCAGTATTTT	CASRQRGSSDTQYF
TRBJ2-3	TRBV2	-	few	TGTGCCAGCAGTGAGCGGGGCACAGATACGCAGTATTTT	CASSERGTDTQYF
TRBJ1-1	TRBV5-1	-	-	TGCGCCAGCAGCTTGGCTGCAGGAGCATTTAACACTGAAGCTTTCTTT	CASSLAAGAFNTEAFF
TRBJ1-2	TRBV19	-	-	TGTGCCACCTCGACAGCTAACTATGGCTACACCTTC	CATSTANYGYTF
TRBJ2-7	TRBV5-4	TRBD1	-	TGTGCCAGCAGCTCCTGGACAGGGCTAACCTACGAGCAGTACTTC	CASSSWTGLTYEQYF
TRBJ2-6	TRBV11-3	-	-	TGTGCCAGCAGCTTACAGGGGTTATCTGGGGCCAACGTCCTGACTTTC	CASSLQGLSGANVLTF
TRBJ2-5	TRBV25-1	-	-	TGTGCCAGCAGTTATCCAGGGTCGGAGACCCAGTACTTC	CASSYPGSETQYF
TRBJ2-5	TRBV5-3	TRBD2	-	TGTGCCAGAAGCTTGGGCGCTAGCGGGGACCAAATTCCCGCCCCCCAAGAGACCCAGTACTTC	CARSLGASGDQIPAPQETQYF
TRBJ1-5	TRBV5-6	-	-	TGTGCCAGCAGCCTTGGATCAGGACAAAATCAGCCCCAGCATTTT	CASSLGSGQNQPQHF
TRBJ2-7	TRBV6-6	-	-	TGTGCCAGCAGACCCCTAGGCTCTAGGTACGAGCAGTACTTC	CASRPLGSRYEQYF
TRBJ2-1	TRBV9	TRBD2	-	TGTGCCAGCAGCGCCACACGGGGGGGAATATATGAGCAGTTCTTC	CASSATRGGIYEQFF
TRBJ1-1	TRBV14	-	-	TGTGCCAGCAGCCAAGGTTACTTAGGTCGGACTGAAGCTTTCTTT	CASSQGYLGRTEAFF
TRBJ1-1	TRBV28	-	-	TGTGCCAGCAGTCTACCCCAGGGGATGAACACTGAAGCTTTCTTT	CASSLPQGMNTEAFF
TRBJ1-2	TRBV28	-	-	TGTGCCAGCAGTTTGGGGGCAGGCTATGGCTACACCTTC	CASSLGAGYGYTF
TRBJ1-4	TRBV11-2	-	-	TGTGCCAGCAGCTTAGGTTCCCCAACTAATGAAAAACTGTTTTTT	CASSLGSPTNEKLFF
TRBJ2-7	TRBV18	TRBD1	-	TGTGCCAGCTCACCACAACCACAGGGGACCCACGAGCAGTACTTC	CASSPQPQGTHEQYF
TRBJ2-2	TRBV5-6	-	-	TGTGCCAGCACCCGTAACGGGGAGCTGTTTTTT	CASTRNGELFF
TRBJ2-7	TRBV6-1	-	once	TGTGCCAGCAGTGAAGCGCTAAGGGTACGGGAGCAGTACTTC	CASSEALRVREQYF
TRBJ2-1	TRBV2	-	-	TGTGCCAGCAACCCTACCACCTCCCGCAATGAGCAGTTCTTC	CASNPTTSRNEQFF
TRBJ1-2	TRBV25-1	TRBD1	-	TGTGCCAGCAGTGTGCCCGGGACAGGACATGACTACACCTTC	CASSVPGTGHDYTF
TRBJ1-2	TRBV10-3	-	-	TGTGCCATCAGTGACCCGGCAGGGGAAAAGGCCTATGGCTACACCTTC	CAISDPAGEKAYGYTF